Following are 9 T cell receptor beta chains from one sample sequenced in a study of identical twins. TCRdb re-analysed the 5' RACE reads in MiXCR, keeping a single row per CDR3 protein. The sample records 450,000 or so distinct CDR3 sequences, 14% being singletons. These data also formed part of another study, on yellow fever vaccine responses in identical twins.

Sequencing was done on a sample of CD4+ T cells sorted from blood. The receptors come from a woman aged 18-29 years in good health.

This clonotype has more than one count but fewer than ten. The chain links TRBV24-1 to TRBJ2-7; 14 bases fit TRBD2. This CDR3 is 16 amino acids long. J lost 3 bases, V lost 2 bases, and 2 bases had no gene match. Per germline, CDR1 KGHDR and CDR2 SFDVKD. The CDR3 DNA follows: TGTGCCACCAGTGATTCCGGGACTAGCGGGAGCTACGAGCAGTACTTC. This sequence encodes CATSDSGTSGSYEQYF.

At least ten counts were recorded for this clonotype. The chain couples TRBV12-3 or TRBV12-4 to TRBJ2-2; D unresolved. The V gene lost 2 bases and the J gene lost 8 bases, with 9 bases spanning the gap. This CDR3 is 13 amino acids long. The CDR3 loop is CASSLLELGELFF. CDR3 DNA sequence: TGTGCCAGCAGTTTATTAGAGCTGGGGGAGCTGTTTTTT.

There are many counts of this clonotype. CDR3 coding DNA: TGTGCCAGCAAGTTTAGGTCCAGCCTGGGTACGCAGTATTTT. It yields the protein CASKFRSSLGTQYF. The chain is built from TRBV28 and TRBJ2-3, with D unclear. CDR1 and CDR2 (germline): MDHEN, SYDVKM. The CDR3 length is 14 residues. Trimming cost V 7 bases and J 8 bases, with 19 bases left between them. Full variable domain (outside the CDR3, taken from reference TRBV28 and TRBJ2-3): DVKVTQSSRYLVKRTGEKVFLECVQDMDHENMFWYRQDPGLGLRLIYFSYDVKMKEKGDIPEGYSVSREKKERFSLILESASTNQTSMYLCASKFRSSLGTQYFGPGTRLTVL.

The rearrangement uses TRBV5-4 and TRBJ1-2; D call uncertain. CDR1 is SGHNT and CDR2 is YYREEE in the germline V gene (reference sequence). V dropped 2 bases and J dropped 5 bases, with 4 bases sitting between them. The CDR3 is 11 residues long. The CDR3 coding sequence is TGTGCCAGCAGCTTTGAATATGGCTACACCTTC. Amino acids: CASSFEYGYTF.

This clonotype occurred a few times. The chain is built from TRBV28 and TRBJ1-1, with TRBD1 identical over 8 bases. This CDR3 is 14 amino acids long. Trimming at V came to 8 bases and at J to 4 bases, leaving 9 bases not matched to a gene. CDR1 and CDR2 (germline): MDHEN, SYDVKM. For the CDR3, the DNA is TGTGCCAGCCGGCCGACAGGGGCCTCCACTGAAGCTTTCTTT. Its translation: CASRPTGASTEAFF.

The chain recombines TRBV7-9 with TRBJ2-3, with 16 bases fitting TRBD2. The trim removed 4 bases at V and 5 bases at J, leaving 6 bases unmatched. CDR1 is SEHNR and CDR2 is FQNEAQ in the germline V gene (reference sequence). The CDR3 spans 17 residues. The DNA of the CDR3 is TGTGCCAGCAGCTCAGGGACTAGCGGGGGGGCCGGAGATACGCAGTATTTT. Its translation is CASSSGTSGGAGDTQYF.

For the CDR3, the DNA is TGTGCCAGCAGACCAAGGTTGGCGGGGGCTGCAGATACGCAGTATTTT. Its protein product is CASRPRLAGAADTQYF. The J gene is TRBJ2-3, the V gene TRBV12-3 or TRBV12-4; perhaps TRBD2 as D (7 bases). This CDR3 is 16 amino acids long. V was cut by 6 bases and J by 4 bases, with 20 bases left in between.

CDR3 nucleotide sequence: TGTGCCAGCTCACTTCAGAGCCGGGAGACCCAGTACTTC. Protein sequence: CASSLQSRETQYF. This chain connects TRBV18 to TRBJ2-5, with D hard to call. Per germline, CDR1 KGHSH and CDR2 LQKENI. Trimming pared 4 bases from V and 5 bases from J, leaving 11 bases between. This CDR3 is 13 amino acids long.

The J gene is TRBJ2-1, the V gene TRBV5-1, with TRBD2 identical over 9 bases. The CDR3 has 15 residues. Germline loops: CDR1 SGHRS, CDR2 YFSETQ. After removal of 0 bases from V and 8 bases from J, the junction contained 6 bases not matched to a gene. Written as DNA, the CDR3 is TGCGCCAGCAGCTTGGATGGGACTAGCAGTGATGAGCAGTTCTTC. Its protein product is CASSLDGTSSDEQFF.